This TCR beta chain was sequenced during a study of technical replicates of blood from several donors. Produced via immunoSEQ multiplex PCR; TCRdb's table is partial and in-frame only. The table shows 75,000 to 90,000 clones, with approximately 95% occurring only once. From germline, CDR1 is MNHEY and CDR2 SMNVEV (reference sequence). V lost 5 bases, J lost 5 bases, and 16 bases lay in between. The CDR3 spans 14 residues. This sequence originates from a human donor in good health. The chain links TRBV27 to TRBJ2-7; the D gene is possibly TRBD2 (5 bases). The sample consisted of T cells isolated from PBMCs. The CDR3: CASSPGIGPNEQYF. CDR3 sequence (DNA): TGTGCCAGCAGTCCCGGGATTGGCCCCAACGAGCAGTACTTC.